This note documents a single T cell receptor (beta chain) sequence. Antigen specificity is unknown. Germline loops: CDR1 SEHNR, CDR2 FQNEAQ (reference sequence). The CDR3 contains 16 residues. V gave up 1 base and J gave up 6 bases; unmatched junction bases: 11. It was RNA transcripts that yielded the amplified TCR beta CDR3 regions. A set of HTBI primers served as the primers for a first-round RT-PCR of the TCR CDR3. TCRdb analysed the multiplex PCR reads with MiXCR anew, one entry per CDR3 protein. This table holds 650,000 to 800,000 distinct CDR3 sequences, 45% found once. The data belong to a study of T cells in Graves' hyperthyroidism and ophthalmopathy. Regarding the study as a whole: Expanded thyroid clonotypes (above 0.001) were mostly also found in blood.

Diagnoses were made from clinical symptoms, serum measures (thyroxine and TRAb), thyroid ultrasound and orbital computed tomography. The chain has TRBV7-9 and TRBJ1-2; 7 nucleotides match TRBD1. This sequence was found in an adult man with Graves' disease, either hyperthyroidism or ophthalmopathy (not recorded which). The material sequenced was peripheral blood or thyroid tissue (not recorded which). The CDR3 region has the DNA TGTGCCAGCAGCTTAGATCGACAGGGAATCAGGGATGGCTACACCTTC. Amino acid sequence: CASSLDRQGIRDGYTF.